Listed here are 25 T cell receptor beta chains from one sample, sequenced in a study of blood T cell repertoires in COVID-19. TCRdb's table, derived via immunoSEQ multiplex PCR, lists solely in-frame clones and lacks some. The sample includes a few hundred thousand clones, approximately 86% of them seen just once. The sequenced sample was peripheral blood. The origin of the receptors is a woman in her sixties or seventies with COVID-19, enrolled during active disease.

The chain links TRBV5-1 to TRBJ2-5, with a weak D call TRBD2 (5 bases). Germline V gene data show CDR1 as SGHRS and CDR2 as YFSETQ. This CDR3 has 15 residues. V lost 0 bases and J 4 bases, leaving 13 bases between the germline ends. Here the CDR3 DNA reads TGCGCCAGCAGCTTGGAAGGGCTAGCTAGAGAGACCCAGTACTTC. The encoded protein is CASSLEGLARETQYF.

The CDR3 is CASSLPGQGINEQFF. The CDR3 bases are TGTGCCAGCAGCCTCCCGGGACAGGGCATTAATGAGCAGTTCTTC. This chain links TRBV7-2 with TRBJ2-1; TRBD1 matches 9 bases. The CDR3 has 15 residues. V shed 5 bases and J 7 bases; nucleotides not matched to a gene: 9. Germline V lookup: CDR1 SGHTA, CDR2 FQGNSA.

This chain connects TRBV30 to TRBJ2-1, with 8 nucleotides matching TRBD2. Per germline, CDR1 GTSNPN and CDR2 SVGIG (reference sequence). Trimming cost V 6 bases and J 4 bases; bases outside gene matches: 11. The CDR3 runs 15 residues. DNA of the CDR3: TGTGCCTGCGGGAGGGGAGCGGGAGTGTACAATGAGCAGTTCTTC. This encodes CACGRGAGVYNEQFF.

The chain links TRBV30 to TRBJ1-4; 10 nucleotides align to TRBD1. V lost 1 base to trimming and J lost 7 bases; unmatched junction nucleotides: 6. The CDR3 extends over 15 amino acids. Germline values: CDR1 GTSNPN, CDR2 SVGIG (reference sequence). As DNA, the CDR3 is TGTGCCTGGAGTGGGCGGACAGGGGGGATTGAAAAACTGTTTTTT. Its translation is CAWSGRTGGIEKLFF.

The V call is TRBV4-1, the J call TRBJ2-7; 8 bases match TRBD2. This CDR3 spans 16 amino acids. In germline, CDR1 is MGHRA, CDR2 YSYEKL. V was pared by 0 bases and J by 4 bases, with 8 bases of the junction left unmatched. This CDR3 reads CASSQDTGTRSYEQYF. The CDR3 DNA follows: TGCGCCAGCAGCCAAGATACAGGGACTAGGAGTTACGAGCAGTACTTC.

V is TRBV28 and J is TRBJ1-2; D unresolved. Germline CDR1 MDHEN, CDR2 SYDVKM. This CDR3 is 11 amino acids long. Deletions cut 4 bases from V and 6 bases from J, with 6 bases between. In DNA, the CDR3 is TGTGCCAGCAGTTCGGGAAATGGCTACACCTTC. As protein: CASSSGNGYTF.

Worth noting for this clone: The identical CDR3 is also encoded by other nucleotide sequences in the sample. The rearrangement uses TRBV5-1 and TRBJ1-1; TRBD1 aligns across 7 bases. Germline-derived CDR1 and CDR2 are SGHRS and YFSETQ. The CDR3 spans 14 residues. Unmatched junction bases numbered 3, after V lost 0 bases and J lost 4 bases. CDR3 loop: CASSLGQGGTEAFF. The CDR3 DNA sequence: TGCGCCAGCAGCTTGGGACAGGGCGGCACTGAAGCTTTCTTT.

This chain joins TRBV18 and TRBJ1-4, with a possible D match to TRBD1 (6 bases). This CDR3 has 14 amino acids. Germline V lookup: CDR1 KGHSH, CDR2 LQKENI. V gave up 3 bases and J gave up 8 bases, with 13 bases separating them. CDR3 sequence: CASSPRGGKEKLFF. The CDR3 DNA follows: TGTGCCAGCTCACCCCGGGGGGGCAAAGAAAAACTGTTTTTT. The whole variable domain, filled in from reference TRBV18 and TRBJ1-4, reads NAGVMQNPRHLVRRRGQEARLRCSPMKGHSHVYWYRQLPEEGLKFMVYLQKENIIDESGMPKERFSAEFPKEGPSILRIQQVVRGDSAAYFCASSPRGGKEKLFFGSGTQLSVL.

This chain links TRBV28 with TRBJ2-2; 8 bases are shared with TRBD2. This CDR3 comprises 15 residues. Germline CDR1 reads MDHEN; CDR2 reads SYDVKM. V dropped 6 bases and J dropped 4; count of bases not matched to a gene: 7. In DNA form, the CDR3 reads TGTGCCAGCAGCTTAGCGGGAACTGGCACCGGGGAGCTGTTTTTT. This sequence encodes CASSLAGTGTGELFF.

The rearrangement links TRBV9 to TRBJ2-1; 8 bases map to TRBD2. The ends lost 0 bases at V and 0 bases at J; junction bases unmatched: 5. CDR1 and CDR2 (germline): SGDLS, YYNGEE. This CDR3 is 17 amino acids long. This CDR3 reads CASSVGRGTSSYNEQFF. The CDR3 nucleotides read TGTGCCAGCAGCGTAGGACGTGGGACTAGCTCCTACAATGAGCAGTTCTTC.

CDR3 DNA: TGTGCCAGCAGCGTGGGGAGGCCGCTTTACAATGAGCAGTTCTTC. It yields the protein CASSVGRPLYNEQFF. The genes are TRBV9 and TRBJ2-1; possibly TRBD2 for D (6 bases). This CDR3 is 15 amino acids long. Germline V gives CDR1 SGDLS, CDR2 YYNGEE. V was pared by 2 bases and J by 4 bases, with 13 bases between.

The chain combines TRBV4-2 with TRBJ2-2; tentatively, D is TRBD2 (5 bases). The V and J ends lost 0 bases and 5 bases respectively, with 16 bases between them. The germline CDR1 and CDR2 sequences are LGHNA and YNFKEQ. The CDR3 is 17 amino acids. CDR3 residues: CASSQDGGGPQTGELFF. CDR3 nucleotide sequence: TGTGCCAGCAGCCAAGATGGCGGAGGACCCCAAACCGGGGAGCTGTTTTTT.

This chain connects TRBV29-1 to TRBJ1-6, with 7 bases lining up with TRBD1. CDR3 size: 14 residues. The junction had 9 bases not matched to a gene; V was cut back by 6 bases and J by 7 bases. The germline gives CDR1 SQVTM, CDR2 ANQGSEA. CDR3 DNA sequence: TGCAGCGTAAGCTCCGGGACAGACAATTCACCCCTCCACTTT. Translated, it gives CSVSSGTDNSPLHF.

There are a few counts of this clone. The chain combines TRBV3-1 (or the pseudogene TRBV3-2) with TRBJ1-1, with 11 bases lining up with TRBD1. The CDR3 spans 15 residues. Per germline, CDR1 LGHDT and CDR2 YNNKEL (reference sequence). V dropped 4 bases and J dropped 4; count of bases not matched to a gene: 5. CDR3 sequence reads: CASSLIGTGGTEAFF. In nucleotides, the CDR3 is TGTGCCAGCAGCCTAATCGGGACAGGGGGCACTGAAGCTTTCTTT.

CDR3 sequence reads: CASSQGQGDSPLHF. The CDR3 bases are TGTGCCAGCAGCCAAGGACAGGGAGATTCACCCCTCCACTTT. The gene calls are TRBV4-2 and TRBJ1-6; TRBD1 matches at 7 bases. Germline CDR1 reads LGHNA; CDR2 reads YNFKEQ. The CDR3 extends over 14 amino acids. V was clipped by 1 base and J by 8 bases; unmatched bases: 2.

The chain recombines TRBV30 with TRBJ2-3; unclear D gene. The CDR3 sequence is 14 residues long. The ends were cut back, 1 base at V and 1 base at J, with 9 bases in the middle. The V gene's germline CDR1 is GTSNPN and CDR2 SVGIG (reference sequence). CDR3 protein: CAWSGTLRTDTQYF. In nucleotides, the CDR3 is TGTGCCTGGAGTGGCACACTACGCACAGATACGCAGTATTTT. The full variable domain, with the rest looked up from reference TRBV30 and TRBJ2-3, is SQTIHQWPATLVQPVGSPLSLECTVEGTSNPNLYWYRQAAGRGLQLLFYSVGIGQISSEVPQNLSASRPQDRQFILSSKKLLLSDSGFYLCAWSGTLRTDTQYFGPGTRLTVL.

This chain links TRBV5-1 with TRBJ2-7; tentative D call: TRBD2 (6 bases). Germline assignment: CDR1 SGHRS and CDR2 YFSETQ. With 4 bases removed from V and 0 bases from J, the gap between germline ends came to 23 bases. The CDR3 runs 18 residues. The CDR3 protein is CASSPIGSGVMNSYEQYF. The CDR3 region has the DNA TGCGCCAGCAGCCCCATTGGTTCGGGAGTAATGAACTCCTACGAGCAGTACTTC.

The genes are TRBV5-4 and TRBJ2-1; 8 bases match TRBD2. After removal of 0 bases from V and 6 bases from J, the junction contained 5 bases not matched to a gene. Germline CDR1 is SGHNT and CDR2 is YYREEE (reference sequence). The CDR3 spans 15 residues. The CDR3 reads CASSLVSGTINEQFF. In DNA, the CDR3 is TGTGCCAGCAGCTTGGTTAGCGGGACAATCAATGAGCAGTTCTTC.

The chain carries TRBV3-1 (or the pseudogene TRBV3-2) and TRBJ1-2, with unresolved D. The length of the CDR3 is 14 residues. Looked up from germline, CDR1 is LGHDT and CDR2 is YNNKEL (reference sequence). The ends were cut back, 4 bases at V and 1 base at J, with 10 bases in the middle. As DNA, the CDR3 is TGTGCCAGCAGCCGTGGTGGCAGTAACTATGGCTACACCTTC. As protein: CASSRGGSNYGYTF.

The chain combines TRBV23-1 with TRBJ2-6, with 11 positions matching TRBD1. TRBV23-1 is an open reading frame whose function is uncertain. This CDR3 has 18 residues. Trimming removed 3 bases from V and 1 base from J; junction bases left unmatched: 5. CDR3 bases: TGCGCCAGCAGTCAGACGGGGACAGGGGGTTCTGGGGCCAACGTCCTGACTTTC. Translating it yields CASSQTGTGGSGANVLTF.

The gene calls are TRBV7-2 and TRBJ1-4; D is unclear. The CDR3 is 16 residues long. With 5 bases removed from V and 4 bases from J, the gap between germline ends came to 17 bases. The germline gives CDR1 SGHTA, CDR2 FQGNSA. CDR3 sequence: CASSAPQTPLNEKLFF. The CDR3 DNA is TGTGCCAGCAGCGCCCCCCAGACACCCCTTAATGAAAAACTGTTTTTT.

V gene TRBV19 combines with J gene TRBJ1-1, with D perhaps matching TRBD1 (6 bases). The V end lost 10 bases, the J end lost 6 bases, and 18 bases lay between the germline ends. Germline V gene sequence: CDR1 LNHDA, CDR2 SQIVND (reference sequence). CDR3 length: 13 amino acids. CDR3 protein: CATQLFSGAEAFF. CDR3 nucleotides: TGTGCCACACAACTTTTTTCAGGGGCTGAAGCTTTCTTT.

The chain carries TRBV9 and TRBJ1-3; 8 nucleotides agree with TRBD1. CDR3 length equals 15 residues. With 0 bases clipped from V and 9 bases from J, the junction kept 8 bases outside the gene matches. From germline, CDR1 is SGDLS and CDR2 YYNGEE. The DNA of the CDR3 is TGTGCCAGCAGCGTAGCATCCCGGACAGGGCCCACCATATATTTT. This gives the protein CASSVASRTGPTIYF.

This rearrangement joins TRBV19 to TRBJ2-1; D is perhaps TRBD2 (5 bases). Trimming stripped 6 bases from V and 7 bases from J, with 10 bases between. Germline assignment: CDR1 LNHDA and CDR2 SQIVND (reference sequence). The CDR3 sequence is 12 residues long. The CDR3 DNA follows: TGTGCCAGTAGCCAACAGCGGAATGAGCAGTTCTTC. It translates to CASSQQRNEQFF.

The chain recombines TRBV5-4 with TRBJ2-7; 8 bases fit TRBD1. Germline CDR1 and CDR2: SGHNT and YYREEE (reference sequence). The CDR3 length is 15 residues. V lost 2 bases to trimming and J lost 5 bases; unmatched junction nucleotides: 9. The CDR3 protein is CASSLGGTGRHEQYF. The CDR3 region has the DNA TGTGCCAGCAGCTTAGGTGGGACAGGTCGCCACGAGCAGTACTTC.